This is a list of T cell receptor beta chains from one sample in a study of blood T cell repertoires in COVID-19. TCRdb keeps only in-frame clones here, not all; method: immunoSEQ multiplex PCR. Here the sample spans roughly 130,000 clones, approximately 85% being singletons. Sequenced material: PBMCs or T cells enriched from blood (not recorded which). The receptors originated from a woman in her forties or fifties with acute COVID-19. The CDR3 runs from the conserved cysteine through the conserved F or W. The D gene is left open where the match is weak. Only part of the rows carry a size: once, few, many, or a class if the clone is expanded.

V	J	D	size	CDR3	DNA
TRBV18	TRBJ2-7	.	once	CASSYGGSYEQYF	TGTGCCAGCTCATACGGGGGCTCCTACGAGCAGTACTTC
TRBV28	TRBJ1-5	.	once	CASIQGGESNQPQHF	TGTGCCAGCATCCAGGGTGGAGAGAGCAATCAGCCCCAGCATTTT
TRBV9	TRBJ1-2	TRBD1	.	CASSARTGANYGYTF	TGTGCCAGCAGCGCTAGGACAGGAGCTAACTATGGCTACACCTTC
TRBV7-9	TRBJ1-2	.	once	CASSLERGVHGYTF	TGTGCCAGCAGCTTAGAACGGGGTGTCCATGGCTACACCTTC
TRBV4-2	TRBJ1-6	TRBD1	.	CASSQVPGQSLSSYNSPLHF	TGTGCCAGCAGCCAAGTTCCGGGACAGTCACTCAGCTCCTATAATTCACCCCTCCACTTT
TRBV12-3/TRBV12-4	TRBJ2-4	TRBD2	.	CASSFRGRNIQYF	TGTGCCAGCAGTTTTCGCGGGAGGAACATTCAGTACTTC
TRBV3-1/TRBV3-2	TRBJ1-2	TRBD1	.	CASSQQDRGHNGYTF	TGTGCCAGCAGCCAACAGGACAGGGGGCATAATGGCTACACCTTC
TRBV7-2	TRBJ1-2	.	.	CASSSIYDRYSSNYGYTF	TGTGCCAGCAGCTCGATATATGACAGATATAGCTCTAACTATGGCTACACCTTC
TRBV10-3	TRBJ1-1	.	.	CAITRDTGTEAFF	TGTGCCATCACCCGCGATACGGGCACTGAAGCTTTCTTT
TRBV11-3	TRBJ2-3	.	.	CASSSMVGGLDTQYF	TGTGCCAGCAGCTCAATGGTCGGGGGGCTGGATACGCAGTATTTT
TRBV5-1	TRBJ2-1	TRBD2	.	CASSRTSGNNEQFF	TGCGCCAGCAGCAGGACTAGCGGGAACAATGAGCAGTTCTTC
TRBV6-5	TRBJ2-3	.	.	CASSYFGDTQYF	TGTGCCAGCAGTTACTTCGGAGATACGCAGTATTTT
TRBV11-2	TRBJ2-3	TRBD2	.	CASSSARRTSAPYTDTQYF	TGTGCCAGCAGCTCCGCTCGACGTACTAGCGCGCCTTACACAGATACGCAGTATTTT
TRBV24-1	TRBJ2-1	.	once	CATSVLDFPHEQFF	TGTGCCACCAGTGTCCTAGACTTCCCCCATGAGCAGTTCTTC
TRBV7-2	TRBJ1-6	TRBD1	once	CASSKTGLASPLHF	TGTGCCAGCAGCAAGACAGGGTTGGCTTCACCCCTCCACTTT
TRBV7-3	TRBJ2-7	TRBD2	.	CASSAIAGDEQYF	TGTGCCAGCAGCGCAATAGCGGGAGACGAGCAGTACTTC
TRBV3-1/TRBV3-2	TRBJ1-1	.	few	CASSPDLSGGRRKAFF	TGTGCCAGCAGCCCTGACCTTAGCGGGGGCAGGAGGAAAGCTTTCTTT
TRBV3-1/TRBV3-2	TRBJ1-2	TRBD1	.	CASSVRDRVYNYGYTF	TGTGCCAGCAGCGTCCGGGACAGGGTATACAACTATGGCTACACCTTC
TRBV7-8	TRBJ1-5	.	.	CASSPQGYQPQHF	TGTGCCAGCAGCCCCCAGGGATATCAGCCCCAGCATTTT
TRBV3-1/TRBV3-2	TRBJ2-1	TRBD2	.	CASSTRLAGVIMNEQFF	TGTGCCAGCAGCACCCGACTAGCGGGAGTGATTATGAATGAGCAGTTCTTC
TRBV4-3	TRBJ2-2	.	.	CASSQDARGTGELFF	TGCGCCAGCAGCCAAGATGCACGGGGCACCGGGGAGCTGTTTTTT
TRBV6-4	TRBJ2-2	TRBD1	.	CASRGQERTGELFF	TGTGCCAGCAGAGGACAGGAACGCACCGGGGAGCTGTTTTTT
TRBV5-5	TRBJ1-2	.	.	CASSSPGYYGYTF	TGTGCCAGCAGCTCCCCAGGGTACTATGGCTACACCTTC
TRBV24-1	TRBJ1-2	.	once	CATSDGSEQGGGYTF	TGTGCCACCAGTGATGGCTCGGAGCAGGGAGGTGGCTACACCTTC
TRBV2	TRBJ2-7	.	.	CASSGGGRRAEQYF	TGTGCCAGCAGTGGTGGAGGGAGAAGGGCCGAGCAGTACTTC
TRBV5-1	TRBJ2-5	TRBD2	.	CASSFLAGEGTQYF	TGCGCCAGCAGCTTCCTAGCGGGAGAAGGGACCCAGTACTTC
TRBV2	TRBJ1-1	.	once	CASSLTRETTEAFF	TGTGCCAGCAGTTTAACTCGGGAGACCACTGAAGCTTTCTTT
TRBV6-1	TRBJ2-7	.	.	CASSEDVTGVGEQYF	TGTGCCAGCAGTGAAGACGTGACGGGAGTGGGCGAGCAGTACTTC
TRBV28	TRBJ1-5	.	once	CASSHADQPQHF	TGTGCCAGCAGCCATGCGGATCAGCCCCAGCATTTT
TRBV10-1	TRBJ2-2	.	.	CASRKGRNTGELFF	TGCGCCAGCAGAAAGGGGCGAAACACCGGGGAGCTGTTTTTT
TRBV2	TRBJ2-1	TRBD1	few	CARAGTGNNNEQFF	TGTGCCAGAGCCGGGACAGGGAACAACAATGAGCAGTTCTTC
TRBV7-2	TRBJ1-4	TRBD1	.	CASSLVGQRNEKLFF	TGTGCCAGCAGCTTAGTGGGACAGCGTAATGAAAAACTGTTTTTT
TRBV3-1/TRBV3-2	TRBJ2-1	.	.	CASSQDKGAGFSYNEQFF	TGTGCCAGCAGCCAAGATAAGGGGGCGGGGTTTTCCTACAATGAGCAGTTCTTC
TRBV9	TRBJ2-1	.	.	CASSVNGGDYNEQFF	TGTGCCAGCAGCGTGAACGGGGGAGACTACAATGAGCAGTTCTTC
TRBV19	TRBJ2-1	TRBD2	.	CASTNGPRTSGSGRVVNNEQFF	TGTGCCAGCACTAACGGCCCGCGGACTAGCGGGAGTGGGAGAGTGGTAAACAATGAGCAGTTCTTC
TRBV4-2	TRBJ2-7	.	.	CASTPGAGTDYYEQYF	TGTGCCAGCACCCCTGGTGCGGGGACAGACTACTACGAGCAGTACTTC
TRBV6-1	TRBJ1-2	.	.	CASSDKGGYGYTF	TGTGCCAGCAGTGATAAAGGCGGATATGGCTACACCTTC
TRBV6-5	TRBJ1-5	.	.	CASTPRVGQPQHF	TGTGCCAGCACCCCCCGAGTCGGGCAGCCCCAGCATTTT
TRBV5-1	TRBJ2-3	.	.	CASSLALPGVGTDTQYF	TGCGCCAGCAGCTTGGCTCTCCCAGGGGTTGGCACAGATACGCAGTATTTT
TRBV5-1	TRBJ2-7	.	few	CASSLAGEGEQYF	TGCGCCAGCAGCTTGGCAGGCGAGGGTGAGCAGTACTTC
TRBV2	TRBJ2-7	TRBD1	.	CASSEIGGQGNEQYF	TGTGCCAGCAGTGAGATTGGGGGACAGGGGAACGAGCAGTACTTC
TRBV19	TRBJ1-2	.	.	CASSPRQTSMIPGYTF	TGTGCCAGTAGCCCTCGACAGACTTCCATGATTCCTGGCTACACCTTC
TRBV5-1	TRBJ2-5	TRBD2	.	CASSSPGGRETQYF	TGCGCCAGCAGCTCCCCGGGAGGGCGAGAGACCCAGTACTTC
TRBV5-6	TRBJ2-2	.	.	CASSFGTPLGELFF	TGTGCCAGCAGTTTCGGGACTCCCCTCGGGGAGCTGTTTTTT
TRBV7-8	TRBJ1-2	.	.	CASSLERAAYYGYTF	TGTGCCAGCAGCTTAGAGAGGGCAGCTTACTATGGCTACACCTTC